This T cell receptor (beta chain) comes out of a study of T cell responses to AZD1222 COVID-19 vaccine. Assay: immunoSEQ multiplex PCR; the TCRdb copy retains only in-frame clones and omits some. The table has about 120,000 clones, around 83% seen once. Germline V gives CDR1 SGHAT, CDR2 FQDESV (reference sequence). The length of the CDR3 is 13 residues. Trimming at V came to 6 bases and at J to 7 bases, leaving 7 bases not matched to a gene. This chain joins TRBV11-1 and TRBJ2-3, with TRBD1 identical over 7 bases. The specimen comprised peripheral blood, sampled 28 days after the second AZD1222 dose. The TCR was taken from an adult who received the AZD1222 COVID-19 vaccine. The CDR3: CASSPDRTNTQYF. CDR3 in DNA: TGTGCCAGCAGTCCGGACAGGACCAATACGCAGTATTTT.